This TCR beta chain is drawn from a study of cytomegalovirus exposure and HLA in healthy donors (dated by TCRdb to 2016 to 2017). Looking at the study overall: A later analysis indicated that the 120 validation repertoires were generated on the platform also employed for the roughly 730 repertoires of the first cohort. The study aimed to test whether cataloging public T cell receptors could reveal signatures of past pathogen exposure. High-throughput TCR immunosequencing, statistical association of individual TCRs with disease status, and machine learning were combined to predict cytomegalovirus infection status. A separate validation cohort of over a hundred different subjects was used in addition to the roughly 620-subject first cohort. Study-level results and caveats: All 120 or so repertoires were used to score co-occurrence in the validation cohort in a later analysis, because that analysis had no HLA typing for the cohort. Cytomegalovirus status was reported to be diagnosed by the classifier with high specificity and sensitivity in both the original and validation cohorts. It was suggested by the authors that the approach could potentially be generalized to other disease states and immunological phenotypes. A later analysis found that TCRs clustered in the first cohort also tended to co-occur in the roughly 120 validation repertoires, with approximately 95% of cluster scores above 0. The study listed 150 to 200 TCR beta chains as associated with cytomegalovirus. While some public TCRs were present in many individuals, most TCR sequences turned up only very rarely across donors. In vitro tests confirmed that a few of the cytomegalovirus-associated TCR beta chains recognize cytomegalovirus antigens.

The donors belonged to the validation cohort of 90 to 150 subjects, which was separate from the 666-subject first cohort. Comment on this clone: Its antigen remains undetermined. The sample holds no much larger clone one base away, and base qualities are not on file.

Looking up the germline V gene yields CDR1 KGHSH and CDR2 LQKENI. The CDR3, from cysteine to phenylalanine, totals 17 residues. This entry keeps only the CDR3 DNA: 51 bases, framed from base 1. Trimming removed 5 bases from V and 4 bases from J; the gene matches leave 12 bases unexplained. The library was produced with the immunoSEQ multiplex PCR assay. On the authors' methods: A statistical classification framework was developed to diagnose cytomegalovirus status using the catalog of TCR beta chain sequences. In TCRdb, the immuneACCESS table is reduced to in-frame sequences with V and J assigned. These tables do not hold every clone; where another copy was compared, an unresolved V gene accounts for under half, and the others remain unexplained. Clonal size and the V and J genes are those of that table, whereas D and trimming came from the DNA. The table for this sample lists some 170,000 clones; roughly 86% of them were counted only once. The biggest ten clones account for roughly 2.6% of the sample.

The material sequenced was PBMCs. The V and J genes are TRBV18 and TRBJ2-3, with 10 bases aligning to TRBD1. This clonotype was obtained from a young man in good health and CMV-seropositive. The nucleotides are TGTGCCAGCTCAACGTCCCCGGGACAGGGGTGGTCAGATACGCAGTATTTT. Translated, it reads CASSTSPGQGWSDTQYF.